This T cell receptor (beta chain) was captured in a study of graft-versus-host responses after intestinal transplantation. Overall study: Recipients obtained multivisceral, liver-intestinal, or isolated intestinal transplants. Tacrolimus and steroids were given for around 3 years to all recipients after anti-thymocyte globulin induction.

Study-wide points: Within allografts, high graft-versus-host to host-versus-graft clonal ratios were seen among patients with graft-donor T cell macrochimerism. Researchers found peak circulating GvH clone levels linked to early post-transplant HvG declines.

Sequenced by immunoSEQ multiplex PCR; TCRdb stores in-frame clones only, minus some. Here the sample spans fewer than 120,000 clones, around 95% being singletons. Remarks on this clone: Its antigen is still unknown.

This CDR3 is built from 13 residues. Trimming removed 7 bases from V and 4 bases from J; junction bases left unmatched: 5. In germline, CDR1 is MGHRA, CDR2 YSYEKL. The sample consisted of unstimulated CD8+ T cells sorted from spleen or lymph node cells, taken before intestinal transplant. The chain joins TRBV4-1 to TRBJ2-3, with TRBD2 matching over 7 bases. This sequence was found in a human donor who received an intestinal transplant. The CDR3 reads CASKSGNADTQYF. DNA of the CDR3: TGCGCCAGCAAGAGCGGGAATGCAGATACGCAGTATTTT.